One sample yielded the 17 T cell receptor beta chains listed below, sequenced in a study of regulatory T cells in long-lasting Graves disease (dated by TCRdb to about 2021). Libraries were prepared through multiplex PCR. The instrument given in TCRdb is Illumina HiSeq 4000. To build TCR beta libraries, CDR3 regions were amplified by Arm-PCR using iRepertoire HTBI primers. The public sequencing data were trimmed at Q25 with fastp and processed into clonotypes with MiXCR by TCRdb, which kept only in-frame beta chains. Under each unique CDR3 protein, matching rows form one entry showing the most common genes and DNA. The sample table records approximately 360,000 distinct CDR3 sequences; 10% to 15% of these occur just once. In total, the top ten clones hold over 15% of the sample. The intended sense of this specimen's time point label: newly diagnosed GD, antithyroid drugs for less than 3 months. For both TCR sequencing and RNA sequencing, RNA was extracted from PBMCs in TRIzol.

The sample was also linked to a second study, of T cells in Graves' hyperthyroidism and ophthalmopathy.

The material sequenced was peripheral blood mononuclear cells (PBMCs), taken at new diagnosis, from a patient treated with antithyroid drugs. These receptor sequences come from a young woman with Graves disease. Donor details come from another sample of the same person, matched by shared clones.

The J gene is TRBJ1-2, the V gene TRBV4-3; tentative D call: TRBD1 (6 bases). Germline lookup yields CDR1 LGHNA and CDR2 YSLEER. V lost 3 bases and J lost 4, with 18 bases in between. This CDR3 is 16 amino acids long. The CDR3 spells CASSQAGTPLGYGYTF. CDR3 coding DNA: TGCGCCAGCAGCCAGGCCGGGACACCCTTAGGCTATGGCTACACCTTC.

The table lists this clonotype with many counts. The genes are TRBV28 and TRBJ2-1; 7 bases are shared with TRBD2. Trimming took 1 base from V and 4 from J; bases not matched to a gene: 10. The CDR3 extends over 17 amino acids. Per the germline V gene, CDR1 is MDHEN and CDR2 is SYDVKM. CDR3 in amino acids: CASSLFLAASSYNEQFF. As DNA, the CDR3 is TGTGCCAGCAGTTTATTTCTAGCGGCTAGCAGTTACAATGAGCAGTTCTTC.

The rearrangement links TRBV4-1 to TRBJ2-1; D may be TRBD2 (5 bases). The germline V gene has CDR1 MGHRA and CDR2 YSYEKL. This CDR3 spans 14 amino acids. Trimming left V 2 bases short and J 8 bases short, with 13 bases between. CDR3 sequence: CASSQPPLSDEQFF. For the CDR3, the DNA is TGCGCCAGCAGCCAACCTCCCCTTAGCGATGAGCAGTTCTTC.

In its sample, this clonotype was seen many times. The genes are TRBV2 and TRBJ2-7; D may be TRBD1 (5 bases). The length of the CDR3 is 13 residues. Germline assignment: CDR1 SNHLY and CDR2 FYNNEI. The V end was cut by 3 bases, the J end by 5 bases, with 11 bases between. The CDR3 reads CASSEQGPDEQYF. The CDR3 coding sequence is TGTGCCAGCAGTGAGCAGGGCCCCGACGAGCAGTACTTC.

This clonotype was observed many times. The chain combines TRBV7-9 with TRBJ1-1; D unresolved. The germline V gene encodes CDR1 SEHNR and CDR2 FQNEAQ (reference sequence). The ends were cut back, 2 bases at V and 1 base at J, with 2 bases in the middle. The CDR3 is 12 residues long. The CDR3 loop is CASSLKNTEAFF. DNA of the CDR3: TGTGCCAGCAGCTTAAAGAACACTGAAGCTTTCTTT.

This clonotype was observed many times. The gene calls are TRBV9 and TRBJ1-2, with a tentative D call TRBD1 (5 bases). The CDR3 spans 17 residues. The V gene's germline CDR1 is SGDLS and CDR2 YYNGEE. Trimming stripped 4 bases from V and 1 base from J, with 20 bases between. CDR3 sequence: CASSPGGRAAFNYGYTF. The CDR3 DNA sequence: TGTGCCAGCAGCCCCGGCGGCAGGGCAGCGTTTAACTATGGCTACACCTTC.

The chain is built from TRBV5-4 and TRBJ2-1; 7 nucleotides align to TRBD1. J was trimmed by 1 base and V by 3 bases; bases with no gene match: 4. The CDR3 has 15 residues. Looked up from germline, CDR1 is SGHNT and CDR2 is YYREEE (reference sequence). Written as DNA, the CDR3 is TGTGCCAGCAGCTCCACAGGGGATTCCTACAATGAGCAGTTCTTC. Residues: CASSSTGDSYNEQFF.

The sample holds many counts of this clonotype. This CDR3 is CASSQTVGTRNTGELFF. As DNA, the CDR3 is TGTGCCAGCAGTCAGACAGTCGGGACTCGGAACACCGGGGAGCTGTTTTTT. V usage is TRBV6-1 and J usage is TRBJ2-2, with a tentative D call TRBD2 (6 bases). CDR3 length equals 17 residues. Germline V gives CDR1 MNHNS, CDR2 SASEGT. V lost 5 bases and J 1 base, leaving 17 bases between the germline ends.

This clonotype was picked up many times. The chain links TRBV7-3 to TRBJ1-2; TRBD1 agrees at 9 bases. The CDR3 has 16 residues. J gave up 1 base and V 5 bases, and 8 bases lay outside the gene matches. From germline, CDR1 is SGHTA and CDR2 FQGTGA. CDR3 bases: TGTGCCAGCAGCCCCGCGGGACAGGGTTATAACTATGGCTACACCTTC. This translates into CASSPAGQGYNYGYTF.

This clonotype was counted at least ten times. The chain recombines TRBV7-9 with TRBJ2-7, with 7 bases matching TRBD2. Losses at the gene ends were 1 base for V and 4 bases for J; bases not matched to a gene: 7. There are 15 residues in the CDR3. In germline, CDR1 is SEHNR, CDR2 FQNEAQ (reference sequence). The CDR3 region has the DNA TGTGCCAGCAGCTTAGACGGGGAGGGCTTGTACGAGCAGTACGTC. It encodes CASSLDGEGLYEQYV.

This clonotype was recorded a few times. The chain is built from TRBV29-1 and TRBJ1-1; D possibly corresponds to TRBD1 (5 bases). V lost 6 bases and J 6 bases, leaving 11 bases between the germline ends. Germline CDR1 reads SQVTM; CDR2 reads ANQGSEA. The CDR3 is made up of 11 amino acids. The CDR3 is CSVGGSAEAFF. Here the CDR3 DNA reads TGCAGCGTGGGGGGGTCGGCTGAAGCTTTCTTT.

In its sample, this clonotype was seen many times. The chain combines TRBV7-2 with TRBJ2-5, with 10 bases that match TRBD1. J gave up 5 bases and V 5 bases, and 2 bases lay outside the gene matches. The CDR3 consists of 13 residues. Germline assignment: CDR1 SGHTA and CDR2 FQGNSA. CDR3 nucleotides: TGTGCCAGCAGCCGGGACAGGGGTGAGACCCAGTACTTC. Its protein is CASSRDRGETQYF.

Ten or more counts support this clonotype. The V and J genes are TRBV2 and TRBJ2-5; D perhaps matches TRBD1 (5 bases). The CDR3 totals 15 residues. Germline V lookup: CDR1 SNHLY, CDR2 FYNNEI. V shed 3 bases and J shed 8 bases, with 19 bases lying between them. DNA of the CDR3: TGTGCCAGCAGTGACTTCCTGGACACCTCTCAAACCCAGTACTTC. Protein: CASSDFLDTSQTQYF.

This clonotype was observed a few times. The gene calls are TRBV20-1 and TRBJ1-1, with 7 bases that match TRBD1. After removal of 3 bases from V and 0 bases from J, the junction contained 4 bases not matched to a gene. This CDR3 contains 14 residues. Germline V gene data show CDR1 as DFQATT and CDR2 as SNEGSKA (reference sequence). The CDR3 reads CSASEGAMNTEAFF. CDR3 nucleotides: TGCAGTGCTAGTGAGGGGGCAATGAACACTGAAGCTTTCTTT.

V and J are TRBV6-1 and TRBJ2-1, with D possibly TRBD1 on 8 matching bases. From germline, CDR1 is MNHNS and CDR2 SASEGT. The CDR3 consists of 16 residues. V was cut by 6 bases and J by 8 bases, with 23 bases left in between. CDR3 bases: TGTGCCAGCAGGTCTGACAGGGGAGGGGGGGTCCATGAGCAGTTCTTC. Protein sequence: CASRSDRGGGVHEQFF.

The chain employs TRBV6-9 and TRBJ2-7; D is unclear. Trimming left V 3 bases short and J 1 base short, with 16 bases between. Per the germline V gene, CDR1 is MNHGY and CDR2 is SVAAGI. The CDR3 totals 16 residues. This CDR3 is CASSYSIQLGSYEQYF. The CDR3 coding sequence is TGTGCCAGCAGTTACTCAATTCAACTCGGGTCCTACGAGCAGTACTTC.

Many counts were recorded for this clonotype. The gene calls are TRBV7-9 and TRBJ1-2; D possibly corresponds to TRBD1 (5 bases). V lost 6 bases to trimming and J lost 2 bases, with 22 bases between them. The CDR3 runs to 17 residues. Germline values: CDR1 SEHNR, CDR2 FQNEAQ (reference sequence). This chain's CDR3 is CASRLGTGPPYNYGYTF. The CDR3, as DNA: TGTGCCAGCAGGTTGGGAACAGGCCCGCCTTACAACTATGGCTACACCTTC. Full variable domain (remainder filled in from reference TRBV7-9 and TRBJ1-2): DTGVSQNPRHKITKRGQNVTFRCDPISEHNRLYWYRQTLGQGPEFLTYFQNEAQLEKSRLLSDRFSAERPKGSFSTLEIQRTEQGDSAMYLCASRLGTGPPYNYGYTFGSGTRLTVV.